This T cell receptor beta chain is from a study of response to subunit inactivated influenza vaccine. In its sample, this clonotype was seen a few times. TCRdb independently ran MiXCR on the RT-PCR reads; one entry per CDR3 protein. This sample has 500,000 to 750,000 distinct CDR3 sequences, with around 15% found just once. Germline CDR1 and CDR2: SGHDN and FVKESK. V was clipped by 1 base and J by 2 bases; unmatched bases: 13. This CDR3 has 18 residues. The chain carries TRBV14 and TRBJ2-5; 7 bases are shared with TRBD2. The sequences come from PBMCs from blood, collected about 12 days after vaccination. This clonotype originated in a man aged 50 or older who received an inactivated influenza vaccine. The CDR3 protein is CASSQGGLWGGRQETQYF. In nucleotides, the CDR3 is TGTGCCAGCAGCCAAGGGGGTTTGTGGGGGGGTCGACAAGAGACCCAGTACTTC.